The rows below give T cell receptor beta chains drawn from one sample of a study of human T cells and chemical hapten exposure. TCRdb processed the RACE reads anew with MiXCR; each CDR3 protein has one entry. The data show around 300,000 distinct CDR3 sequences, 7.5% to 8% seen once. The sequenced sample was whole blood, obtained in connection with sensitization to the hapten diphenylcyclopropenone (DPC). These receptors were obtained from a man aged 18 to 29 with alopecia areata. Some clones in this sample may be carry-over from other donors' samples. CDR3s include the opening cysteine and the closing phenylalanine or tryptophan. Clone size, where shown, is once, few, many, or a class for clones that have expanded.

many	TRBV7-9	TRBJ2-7	CASSLVGRTYEQYF
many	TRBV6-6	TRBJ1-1	CASSYVPVNTEAFF
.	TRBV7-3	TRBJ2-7	CASSLWYRGTAYEQYF
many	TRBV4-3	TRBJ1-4	CASSQQPSGATNEKLFF
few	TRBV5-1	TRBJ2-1	CASSLVGRDYNEQFF
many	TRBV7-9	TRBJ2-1	CASSPLVDEQFF
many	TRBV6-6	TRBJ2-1	CASSLQGVAQFF
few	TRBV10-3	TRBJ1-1	CAIGEGTGRTEAFF
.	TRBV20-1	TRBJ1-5	CSASGTGDQPQHF
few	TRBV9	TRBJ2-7	CASSPGGASYEQYF
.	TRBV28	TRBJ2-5	CASSYRPEETQYF
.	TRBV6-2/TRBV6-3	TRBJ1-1	CASTRLGFYTEAFF
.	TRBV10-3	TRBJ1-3	CAISRGQVGNTIYF
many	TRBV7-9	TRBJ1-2	CASSLKAAGTDYGYTF
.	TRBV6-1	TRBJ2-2	CASSAKGHTGELFF
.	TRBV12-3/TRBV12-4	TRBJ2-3	CASRNGQVLTSDTQYF
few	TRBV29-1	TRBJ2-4	CSGGAGDKNIQYF
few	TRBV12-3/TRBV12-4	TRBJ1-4	CASSPGAGQDEKLFF
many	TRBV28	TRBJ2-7	CASSPSRLPYEQYF
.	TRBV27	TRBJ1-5	CASSFRGSQPQHF
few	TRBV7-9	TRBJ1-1	CASSLGVRRFQTF
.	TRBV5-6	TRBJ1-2	CASSSDPGAYGYTF
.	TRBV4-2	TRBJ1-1	CASSTPLTGVNTEAFF
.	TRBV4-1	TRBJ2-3	CASSQVRLKLEDTQYF
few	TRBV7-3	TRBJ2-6	CASSLTGTGANVLTF
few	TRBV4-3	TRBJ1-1	CASSQDGGLVGTEAFF
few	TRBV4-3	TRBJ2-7	CASSLGAIMGYEQYF
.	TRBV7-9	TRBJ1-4	CASSAKQGLGEKLFF
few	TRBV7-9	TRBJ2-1	CASLVQRDYNEQFF
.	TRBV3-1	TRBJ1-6	CASSQGVHRGGSPLHF
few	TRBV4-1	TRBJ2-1	CASSRTGPPLSEQFF
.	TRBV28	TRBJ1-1	CASSLRSAEAFF
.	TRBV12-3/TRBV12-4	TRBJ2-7	CASSPSPNEQYF
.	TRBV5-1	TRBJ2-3	CASSYSSRTSTDTQYF
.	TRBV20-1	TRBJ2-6	CSARDLYSGANVLTF
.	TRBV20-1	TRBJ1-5	CSAQGAANQPQHF
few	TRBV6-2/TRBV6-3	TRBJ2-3	CASSYDGLAGPTPGDTQYF
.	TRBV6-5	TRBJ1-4	CASSYRGGLFF
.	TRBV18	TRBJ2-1	CASSSTGGDGNEQFF
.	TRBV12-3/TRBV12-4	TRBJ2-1	CASSQMGLNNEQFF
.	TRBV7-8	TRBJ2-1	CASSLEPGEINYNEQFF
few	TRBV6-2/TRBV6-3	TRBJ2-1	CAPGGGDSYNEQFF
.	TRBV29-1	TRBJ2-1	CSVEEGTSGGPQWNEQFF
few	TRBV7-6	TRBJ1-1	CASSYRQGRRTEAFF
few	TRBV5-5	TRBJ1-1	CASSIWRGANTEAFF
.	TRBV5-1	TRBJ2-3	CASSLGLAGVNTDTQYF
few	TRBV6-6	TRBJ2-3	CASKGQGANTQYF
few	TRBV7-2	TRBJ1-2	CASRQGIDYGYTF
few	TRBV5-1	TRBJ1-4	CASSLEPGGGEKLFF
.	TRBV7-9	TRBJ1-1	CASSLALIAEAFF
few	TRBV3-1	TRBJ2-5	CASRQAQETQYF
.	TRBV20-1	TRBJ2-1	CSARARDSHNEQFF
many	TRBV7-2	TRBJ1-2	CASSYSTNWVGYTF
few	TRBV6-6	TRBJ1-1	CASSLWTTEEAFF
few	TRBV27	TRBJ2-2	CASSLISAGELFF